Listed below are T cell receptor beta chains from one sample, sequenced in a study of blood T cell repertoires in COVID-19. TCRdb keeps only in-frame clones here, not all; method: immunoSEQ multiplex PCR. The data hold under 200,000 clones, with approximately 83% observed a single time. The source material was peripheral blood. The source of these receptors is a woman of 80 years or more with acute or convalescent COVID-19. The CDR3 runs from the conserved cysteine through the conserved F or W. The D gene is left open where the match is weak. Not every row has a clone size; where given, it reads once, few, many or a size class.

CDR3aa: CASSLPGQVIYGYTF
CDR3nt: TGTGCCAGCAGCTTACCCGGACAGGTCATCTATGGCTACACCTTC
abundance: few
j_gene: TRBJ1-2
d_gene: TRBD1
v_gene: TRBV7-2

CDR3aa: CASRQEEGRWQETQYF
CDR3nt: TGCGCCAGCAGGCAGGAGGAGGGGAGATGGCAAGAGACCCAGTACTTC
abundance: .
j_gene: TRBJ2-5
d_gene: .
v_gene: TRBV10-1

CDR3aa: CASSSPSGLAGDNEQFF
CDR3nt: TGTGCCAGCAGCTCACCCTCGGGACTAGCGGGGGACAATGAGCAGTTCTTC
abundance: .
j_gene: TRBJ2-1
d_gene: TRBD2
v_gene: TRBV7-2

CDR3aa: CASSLGGLAGRNEQFF
CDR3nt: TGTGCCAGCAGCTTAGGGGGACTAGCGGGAAGAAATGAGCAGTTCTTC
abundance: .
j_gene: TRBJ2-1
d_gene: TRBD2
v_gene: TRBV7-2

CDR3aa: CASSDRPGETQYF
CDR3nt: TGTGCCAGCAGTGACCGTCCCGGAGAGACCCAGTACTTC
abundance: .
j_gene: TRBJ2-5
d_gene: .
v_gene: TRBV6-4

CDR3aa: CASQDSSRGYTF
CDR3nt: TGTGCCAGCCAAGACTCCTCCCGGGGCTACACCTTC
abundance: .
j_gene: TRBJ1-2
d_gene: .
v_gene: TRBV25-1

CDR3aa: CASSPQGGDEKLFF
CDR3nt: TGTGCCAGCAGCCCACAGGGCGGAGATGAAAAACTGTTTTTT
abundance: .
j_gene: TRBJ1-4
d_gene: .
v_gene: TRBV16

CDR3aa: CASSFSTSGGATDTQYF
CDR3nt: TGTGCCAGCAGCTTCTCGACTAGCGGGGGGGCGACAGATACGCAGTATTTT
abundance: .
j_gene: TRBJ2-3
d_gene: TRBD2
v_gene: TRBV7-2

CDR3aa: CSGMTSNTEAFF
CDR3nt: TGCAGCGGCATGACATCCAACACTGAAGCTTTCTTT
abundance: .
j_gene: TRBJ1-1
d_gene: .
v_gene: TRBV29-1

CDR3aa: CASSFRSGGTDTQYF
CDR3nt: TGTGCCAGCAGCTTCAGGTCCGGGGGGACAGATACGCAGTATTTT
abundance: .
j_gene: TRBJ2-3
d_gene: TRBD2
v_gene: TRBV7-2

CDR3aa: CASSPLTGINGYTF
CDR3nt: TGTGCCAGCAGCCCACTTACAGGGATAAACGGCTACACCTTC
abundance: .
j_gene: TRBJ1-2
d_gene: .
v_gene: TRBV7-9

CDR3aa: CSASQGVGQPQHF
CDR3nt: TGCAGTGCTAGTCAGGGTGTTGGGCAGCCCCAGCATTTT
abundance: .
j_gene: TRBJ1-5
d_gene: .
v_gene: TRBV20-1

CDR3aa: CASRPTGQPQHF
CDR3nt: TGTGCCAGCAGACCTACAGGGCAGCCCCAGCATTTT
abundance: .
j_gene: TRBJ1-5
d_gene: .
v_gene: TRBV2

CDR3aa: CASSLQARQPQHF
CDR3nt: TGTGCCAGCAGCTTACAGGCCCGTCAGCCCCAGCATTTT
abundance: .
j_gene: TRBJ1-5
d_gene: .
v_gene: TRBV5-6

CDR3aa: CASSWRLAGDNEQFF
CDR3nt: TGCGCCAGCAGCTGGAGACTAGCGGGGGACAATGAGCAGTTCTTC
abundance: .
j_gene: TRBJ2-1
d_gene: TRBD2
v_gene: TRBV5-1

CDR3aa: CASNPNRARITTEAFF
CDR3nt: TGTGCCAGCAACCCAAACAGGGCCCGAATAACCACTGAAGCTTTCTTT
abundance: .
j_gene: TRBJ1-1
d_gene: .
v_gene: TRBV19

CDR3aa: CASSAEMNTEAFF
CDR3nt: TGCGCCAGCAGCGCCGAGATGAACACTGAAGCTTTCTTT
abundance: .
j_gene: TRBJ1-1
d_gene: .
v_gene: TRBV5-1

CDR3aa: CASTPDRDIGYTF
CDR3nt: TGTGCCAGCACCCCGGACAGGGACATTGGCTACACCTTC
abundance: .
j_gene: TRBJ1-2
d_gene: TRBD1
v_gene: TRBV25-1

CDR3aa: CASSQARLSNQPQHF
CDR3nt: TGCGCCAGCAGCCAAGCGAGGTTAAGCAATCAGCCCCAGCATTTT
abundance: .
j_gene: TRBJ1-5
d_gene: .
v_gene: TRBV4-3

CDR3aa: CASSYSGDRGPYEQYF
CDR3nt: TGTGCCAGCAGTTACTCGGGTGACAGGGGGCCCTACGAGCAGTACTTC
abundance: .
j_gene: TRBJ2-7
d_gene: TRBD1
v_gene: TRBV6-5

CDR3aa: CASSTHGGSDGYTF
CDR3nt: TGTGCCAGCTCCACCCATGGGGGGAGTGATGGCTACACCTTC
abundance: .
j_gene: TRBJ1-2
d_gene: .
v_gene: TRBV3-1/TRBV3-2

CDR3aa: CASRSGEGPNTEAFF
CDR3nt: TGTGCCAGCAGATCAGGGGAGGGGCCAAACACTGAAGCTTTCTTT
abundance: .
j_gene: TRBJ1-1
d_gene: .
v_gene: TRBV6-6

CDR3aa: CASSRRVPGATEAFF
CDR3nt: TGTGCCAGCAGTCGAAGAGTCCCAGGGGCCACTGAAGCTTTCTTT
abundance: .
j_gene: TRBJ1-1
d_gene: .
v_gene: TRBV2

CDR3aa: CASSQVGGTGSTDTQYF
CDR3nt: TGCGCCAGCAGCCAAGTAGGTGGGACAGGGAGCACAGATACGCAGTATTTT
abundance: .
j_gene: TRBJ2-3
d_gene: TRBD1
v_gene: TRBV4-1

CDR3aa: CASNPAVTGNQPQHF
CDR3nt: TGTGCCAGCAACCCGGCGGTGACGGGCAATCAGCCCCAGCATTTT
abundance: .
j_gene: TRBJ1-5
d_gene: .
v_gene: TRBV6-6

CDR3aa: CSATQKDTQYF
CDR3nt: TGCAGTGCTACCCAGAAGGATACGCAGTATTTT
abundance: .
j_gene: TRBJ2-3
d_gene: .
v_gene: TRBV20-1

CDR3aa: CASSPGGHEQYF
CDR3nt: TGTGCCAGCAGTCCAGGGGGCCACGAGCAGTACTTC
abundance: .
j_gene: TRBJ2-7
d_gene: TRBD1
v_gene: TRBV6-5

CDR3aa: CASSQGQAQNEAFF
CDR3nt: TGTGCCAGCAGCCAAGGACAGGCCCAAAATGAAGCTTTCTTT
abundance: .
j_gene: TRBJ1-1
d_gene: .
v_gene: TRBV3-1/TRBV3-2

CDR3aa: CATAKLLAGGETDTQYF
CDR3nt: TGTGCCACCGCCAAATTACTAGCGGGAGGGGAGACAGATACGCAGTATTTT
abundance: .
j_gene: TRBJ2-3
d_gene: TRBD2
v_gene: TRBV27

CDR3aa: CASSLTGVNSPLHF
CDR3nt: TGCGCCAGCAGCTTGACAGGGGTTAATTCACCCCTCCACTTT
abundance: few
j_gene: TRBJ1-6
d_gene: TRBD1
v_gene: TRBV5-1